A selection of T cell receptor beta chains follows, all from one sample in a study of shared clonotypes between healthy human individuals. Method: immunoSEQ multiplex PCR; TCRdb's copy keeps in-frame clones and lacks some. The repertoire holds a few million clones, with 85% to 95% as singletons. Specimen: naive CD4+ T cells from PBMCs. These receptors were obtained from a man aged 18 to 29 in good health. Some clones in this sample may be carry-over from other donors' samples. Both conserved end residues are part of each CDR3. The D gene is left open where the match is weak. Clone sizes are given selectively: once, few, many, or a class where the clone is expanded.

size: NA; D: NA; V: TRBV18; J: TRBJ1-1; DNA: TGTGCCAGCTCCCTTAGTGACATGAACACTGAAGCTTTCTTT; CDR3: CASSLSDMNTEAFF
size: NA; D: NA; V: TRBV27; J: TRBJ2-7; DNA: TGTGCCAGCAGTTTAACCCCACTGGCCACCTACGAGCAGTACTTC; CDR3: CASSLTPLATYEQYF
size: NA; D: NA; V: TRBV28; J: TRBJ2-7; DNA: TGTGCCAGCAGTTTGCTACAGTCCTTCTACGAGCAGTACTTC; CDR3: CASSLLQSFYEQYF
size: NA; D: NA; V: TRBV28; J: TRBJ1-2; DNA: TGTGCCAGCAGTTCCACAGGGAGGGAGGGATTCTTC; CDR3: CASSSTGREGFF
size: NA; D: TRBD2; V: TRBV19; J: TRBJ2-1; DNA: TGTGCCAGTAGTATAGTCCCCCGACTAGCGGGAGACAATGAGCAGTTCTTC; CDR3: CASSIVPRLAGDNEQFF
size: NA; D: NA; V: TRBV6-5; J: TRBJ2-6; DNA: TGTGCCAGCAATAACGCCGGTACTGGGGCCAACGTCCTGACTTTC; CDR3: CASNNAGTGANVLTF
size: NA; D: TRBD1; V: TRBV7-9; J: TRBJ2-7; DNA: TGTGCCAGCACCCCCTCAGGGGGCCACGAGCAGTACTTC; CDR3: CASTPSGGHEQYF
size: few; D: TRBD1; V: TRBV7-3; J: TRBJ1-2; DNA: TGTGCCAGCAGCCCGACCGGGACAGGAGCTAACTATGGCTACACCTTC; CDR3: CASSPTGTGANYGYTF
size: NA; D: TRBD1; V: TRBV28; J: TRBJ2-5; DNA: TGTGCCAGCTCCACAGGGGGCGCCGGGGAGACCCAGTACTTC; CDR3: CASSTGGAGETQYF
size: NA; D: TRBD2; V: TRBV18; J: TRBJ2-7; DNA: TGTGCCAGCTCACCACCTGGACTAGCGGGCTACGAGCAGTACTTC; CDR3: CASSPPGLAGYEQYF
size: NA; D: NA; V: TRBV28; J: TRBJ1-5; DNA: TGTGCCAGCAGTTTAACCGGTCGAACGGGTCAGCCCCAGCATTTT; CDR3: CASSLTGRTGQPQHF
size: NA; D: NA; V: TRBV7-2; J: TRBJ1-4; DNA: TGTGCCAGCAGCCCCCAGGCGGGAGAATGGAAACTGTTTTTT; CDR3: CASSPQAGEWKLFF
size: NA; D: NA; V: TRBV5-1; J: TRBJ1-1; DNA: TGCGCCAGCAGCTTCGGGGGAGGGACTGAAGCTTTCTTT; CDR3: CASSFGGGTEAFF
size: once; D: TRBD1; V: TRBV5-1; J: TRBJ1-1; DNA: TGCGCCAGCAGCTTGGAACTAAACAGGGGTTGGTTTGGCACTGAAGCTTTCTTT; CDR3: CASSLELNRGWFGTEAFF
size: NA; D: TRBD1; V: TRBV18; J: TRBJ2-7; DNA: TGTGCCAGCTCACGGACAGGGAACGAAGGCTACGAGCAGTACTTC; CDR3: CASSRTGNEGYEQYF
size: NA; D: NA; V: TRBV5-4; J: TRBJ2-5; DNA: TGTGCCAGCAGCTTGGTCGCAGGCAACCAAGAGACCCAGTACTTC; CDR3: CASSLVAGNQETQYF
size: NA; D: TRBD1; V: TRBV28; J: TRBJ1-2; DNA: TGTGCCAGCAGACCTCCTGGGCTAGGGGGCGCGGGGTATGGCTACACCTTC; CDR3: CASRPPGLGGAGYGYTF
size: NA; D: NA; V: TRBV28; J: TRBJ2-5; DNA: TGTGCCAGCAGTTTGTACAGGCAAGAGACCCAGTACTTC; CDR3: CASSLYRQETQYF
size: once; D: TRBD2; V: TRBV6-5; J: TRBJ2-5; DNA: TGTGCCAGCAGTTACGTCCGGGAGGGCTCGGTAAAGACCCAGTACTTC; CDR3: CASSYVREGSVKTQYF
size: NA; D: TRBD1; V: TRBV5-1; J: TRBJ1-4; DNA: TGCGCCAGCAGCTTGGTGGGACAGTTAAATGAAAAACTGTTTTTT; CDR3: CASSLVGQLNEKLFF
size: NA; D: NA; V: TRBV28; J: TRBJ1-1; DNA: TGTGCCAGCAGTCCCAGGGGCGTCGGTGCTTTCTTT; CDR3: CASSPRGVGAFF
size: NA; D: TRBD2; V: TRBV5-8; J: TRBJ2-3; DNA: TGTGCCAGCAGCAGCACTAGCGGGACTAGCACAGATACGCAGTATTTT; CDR3: CASSSTSGTSTDTQYF
size: NA; D: NA; V: TRBV7-9; J: TRBJ2-1; DNA: TGTGCCAGCAGCTTAGGGGGCCTTAATGAGCAGTTCTTC; CDR3: CASSLGGLNEQFF
size: NA; D: TRBD2; V: TRBV5-1; J: TRBJ2-3; DNA: TGCGCCAGCAGCTTGGCCGCAGCGGGATCGGGAGATACGCAGTATTTT; CDR3: CASSLAAAGSGDTQYF
size: NA; D: NA; V: TRBV7-3; J: TRBJ2-7; DNA: TGTGCCAGCAGCTTACTCCCCTCCTACGAGCAGTACTTC; CDR3: CASSLLPSYEQYF
size: NA; D: NA; V: TRBV7-9; J: TRBJ2-1; DNA: TGTGCCAGCAGCTTAGGACGGAGAAATGAGCAGTTCTTC; CDR3: CASSLGRRNEQFF
size: once; D: NA; V: TRBV2; J: TRBJ1-1; DNA: TGTGCCAGCAGGGCAGAGTGGAACACTGAAGCTTTCTTT; CDR3: CASRAEWNTEAFF
size: NA; D: NA; V: TRBV5-1; J: TRBJ1-1; DNA: TGCGCCAGCAGCTTGGGTCCGCCGAACACTGAAGCTTTCTTT; CDR3: CASSLGPPNTEAFF
size: NA; D: TRBD1; V: TRBV14; J: TRBJ2-1; DNA: TGTGCCAGCAGCTACTTAGGGGGCCTTGAGCAGTTCTTC; CDR3: CASSYLGGLEQFF
size: NA; D: TRBD2; V: TRBV11-3; J: TRBJ2-1; DNA: TGTGCCAGCAGCTTGGGGACTAGCGGGAGCTATGAGCAGTTCTTC; CDR3: CASSLGTSGSYEQFF
size: few; D: NA; V: TRBV30; J: TRBJ1-2; DNA: TGTGCCTGGAGTCCTCCAGGGTACTATGGCTACACCTTC; CDR3: CAWSPPGYYGYTF
size: NA; D: NA; V: TRBV28; J: TRBJ2-2; DNA: TGTGCCAGCAGTCTGCGTACCGGGGAGCTGTTTTTT; CDR3: CASSLRTGELFF
size: NA; D: TRBD1; V: TRBV5-4; J: TRBJ1-1; DNA: TGTGCCAGCAGCTCGGGACAGGGGGCAGGTACTGAAGCTTTCTTT; CDR3: CASSSGQGAGTEAFF
size: NA; D: NA; V: TRBV21-1; J: TRBJ1-4; DNA: TGTGCCAGACCTTCTAAGCAACCCTCGAATGAAAAACTGTTTTTT; CDR3: CARPSKQPSNEKLFF
size: NA; D: NA; V: TRBV5-1; J: TRBJ1-3; DNA: TGCGCCAGCAGCGAGCAGGGGAGTGGAAACACCATATATTTT; CDR3: CASSEQGSGNTIYF
size: NA; D: TRBD2; V: TRBV28; J: TRBJ2-3; DNA: TGTGCCAGCAGTCCCCCGACTAGCGGGAGTGGCCCAGATACGCAGTATTTT; CDR3: CASSPPTSGSGPDTQYF
size: NA; D: NA; V: TRBV30; J: TRBJ1-4; DNA: TGTGCCTGGACCCGAGCCCCGGGCTCCCCTAATGAAAAACTGTTTTTT; CDR3: CAWTRAPGSPNEKLFF
size: NA; D: TRBD1; V: TRBV9; J: TRBJ1-2; DNA: TGTGCCAGCAGCGTAGAACCGGGGGACAGGGACCTCTATGGCTACACCTTC; CDR3: CASSVEPGDRDLYGYTF
size: NA; D: NA; V: TRBV29-1; J: TRBJ2-7; DNA: TGCAGCGTTGTGGGCAGGTCTGTGCAGGAGCAGTACTTC; CDR3: CSVVGRSVQEQYF
size: NA; D: NA; V: TRBV7-9; J: TRBJ1-5; DNA: TGTGCCAGCAGCGTAGAAAATCAGCCCCAGCATTTT; CDR3: CASSVENQPQHF
size: NA; D: NA; V: TRBV7-9; J: TRBJ1-2; DNA: TGTGCCAGCAGCCCGCGGTCGGGCTCTAACTATGGCTACACCTTC; CDR3: CASSPRSGSNYGYTF
size: NA; D: TRBD2; V: TRBV10-1; J: TRBJ2-5; DNA: TGCGCCAGCAGTCAGGGGGCTAGCGGGAGCGAAGAGACCCAGTACTTC; CDR3: CASSQGASGSEETQYF
size: NA; D: NA; V: TRBV28; J: TRBJ2-4; DNA: TGTGCCAGCAGTTTAGCGGGGCGCAGAATCAACATTCAGTACTTC; CDR3: CASSLAGRRINIQYF
size: once; D: NA; V: TRBV6-5; J: TRBJ1-2; DNA: TGTGCCAGCAGCCCACAGGGAAACTATGGCTACACCTTC; CDR3: CASSPQGNYGYTF
size: NA; D: NA; V: TRBV28; J: TRBJ2-3; DNA: TGTGCCAGCACACGTTATGGGGGGCGCCCGCCCAGCACAGATACGCAGTATTTT; CDR3: CASTRYGGRPPSTDTQYF
size: NA; D: NA; V: TRBV5-1; J: TRBJ2-3; DNA: TGCGCCAGCAGCTTGGAGGTAAACACAGATACGCAGTATTTT; CDR3: CASSLEVNTDTQYF
size: NA; D: NA; V: TRBV7-8; J: TRBJ2-7; DNA: TGTGCCAGCAGTATACAGGGCCAGAGTACCTACGAGCAGTACTTC; CDR3: CASSIQGQSTYEQYF
size: NA; D: NA; V: TRBV28; J: TRBJ1-1; DNA: TGTGCCAGCAGTTCCTTATGGCCCGGAGAGAACACTGAAGCTTTCTTT; CDR3: CASSSLWPGENTEAFF
size: NA; D: NA; V: TRBV7-2; J: TRBJ1-1; DNA: TGTGCCAGCAGCCGCCCCGGGGCAGCAATGAACACTGAAGCTTTCTTT; CDR3: CASSRPGAAMNTEAFF
size: NA; D: NA; V: TRBV29-1; J: TRBJ1-1; DNA: TGCAGCGTTGAAGTGCAGGGATCGAGGAACACTGAAGCTTTCTTT; CDR3: CSVEVQGSRNTEAFF
size: NA; D: TRBD1; V: TRBV5-5; J: TRBJ2-7; DNA: TGTGCCAGCAGCTCCCGGGACAGCTCCTACGAGCAGTACTTC; CDR3: CASSSRDSSYEQYF
size: NA; D: NA; V: TRBV2; J: TRBJ1-5; DNA: TGTGCCAGCAGTGTGACAGGTACGCTCAGGGATTTT; CDR3: CASSVTGTLRDF
size: NA; D: NA; V: TRBV7-8; J: TRBJ1-4; DNA: TGTGCCAGCAGCCCAACCCACCGGACAGCCGGACCTGAAAAACTGTTTTTT; CDR3: CASSPTHRTAGPEKLFF